This TCR beta chain was obtained from a study of CD8+ T cells in alopecia areata. Study-wide results and limits: Higher clonality was seen in lesional scalp than in normal scalp, especially in alopecia totalis/universalis.

Trimming removed 8 bases at V and 2 bases at J, with 18 bases between. The CDR3 totals 16 residues. The germline V gene has CDR1 MNHNY and CDR2 SVGAGI (reference sequence). The sequencing template was cDNA reverse transcribed from extracted RNA. Clones were sequenced by immunoSEQ multiplex PCR, and TCRdb holds only the in-frame ones, with some missing. The sample lists approximately 120,000 clones; roughly 57% were seen once. Sample treatment: oral pan-JAK inhibitor, 5-10 mg twice daily. As for this clone: Antigen: not known.

The source material was CD4+ T cells sorted from blood, sampled at week 4, from a patient treated with tofacitinib. The rearrangement links TRBV6-6 to TRBJ2-2; D could derive from TRBD1 or TRBD2 (5 bases each). The receptor comes from a human donor with alopecia areata. The CDR3 region has the DNA TGTGCCAGCTTTTCACCTGGGACGGGAAACACCGGGGAGCTGTTTTTT. Translating gives CASFSPGTGNTGELFF.